The 16 T cell receptor beta chains below all came from one sample that was sequenced in a study of cytomegalovirus exposure and HLA in healthy donors. The PCR was carried out with 60 Vbeta primers and 13 Jbeta primers. Assay: immunoSEQ multiplex PCR; the TCRdb copy retains only in-frame clones and omits some. This sample has some 150,000 clones, with about 78% found just once. The sequenced sample consisted of PBMCs. Every receptor here comes from a male donor in good health and CMV-seronegative.

This clone appeared once. The sample carries other DNA sequences with the same CDR3. The V and J genes are TRBV29-1 and TRBJ1-1; D not resolved. Germline loops: CDR1 SQVTM, CDR2 ANQGSEA. The V and J ends lost 4 bases and 4 bases respectively, with 10 bases between them. The CDR3 totals 12 residues. CDR3 amino acids: CSVVGSGTEAFF. In DNA, the CDR3 is TGCAGCGTTGTCGGGTCGGGCACTGAAGCTTTCTTT.

The gene calls are TRBV2 and TRBJ2-1, with 13 bases that match TRBD2. After removal of 8 bases from V and 10 bases from J, the junction contained 14 bases not matched to a gene. This CDR3 contains 16 residues. The germline CDR1 and CDR2 sequences are SNHLY and FYNNEI. Here the CDR3 DNA reads TGTGCCAGCGTGGGGAGAGGGGGACTAGCGGGACGGGAGCAGTTCTTC. Translated: CASVGRGGLAGREQFF.

The gene calls are TRBV7-8 and TRBJ2-7, with TRBD1 matching over 9 bases. Germline V CDR1 and CDR2: SGHVS, FQNEAQ. There are 15 residues in the CDR3. Trimming removed 1 base from V and 4 bases from J; junction bases left unmatched: 5. CDR3 coding DNA: TGTGCCAGCAGCTTAGTCGGGACAGGGTTTTACGAGCAGTACTTC. Its protein product is CASSLVGTGFYEQYF.

The chain is built from TRBV5-6 and TRBJ2-5; 8 nucleotides line up with TRBD2. Losses at the gene ends were 5 bases for V and 5 bases for J; bases not matched to a gene: 8. The germline V gene encodes CDR1 SGHDT and CDR2 YYEEEE. This CDR3 has 14 amino acids. CDR3 in DNA: TGTGCCAGCAGTTTCGGGGGGGCTAGGGAGACCCAGTACTTC. Protein product: CASSFGGARETQYF.

Worth noting for this clone: The sample holds other DNA sequences that translate to the same CDR3. The chain couples TRBV2 to TRBJ2-5, with D possibly TRBD2 on 7 matching bases. The germline V gene encodes CDR1 SNHLY and CDR2 FYNNEI. Trimming took 2 bases from V and 5 from J, leaving 24 bases between them. The CDR3 runs 18 residues. In DNA form, the CDR3 reads TGTGCCAGCAGTGAAATTTCGGGCATAGGGGGGGGGTATGAGACCCAGTACTTC. The encoded protein is CASSEISGIGGGYETQYF.

The table lists this clone with a few counts. The chain carries TRBV7-3 and TRBJ2-5, with D tentatively TRBD2 (6 bases). Trimming removed 5 bases at V and 7 bases at J, with 14 bases between. The germline V gene encodes CDR1 SGHTA and CDR2 FQGTGA. CDR3 length equals 13 residues. The CDR3 DNA sequence: TGTGCCAGCAGCCCGGGACTTTCGGGGACCCAGTACTTC. Residues: CASSPGLSGTQYF.

The chain carries TRBV18 and TRBJ1-1; maybe TRBD1 (6 bases). The CDR3 has 16 amino acids. The germline CDR1 and CDR2 sequences are KGHSH and LQKENI. Trimming took off 3 bases at V and 4 bases at J, with 18 bases between the two ends. The CDR3 sequence is CASSPRQVELGTEAFF. As DNA, the CDR3 is TGTGCCAGCTCACCCCGACAGGTAGAGTTGGGCACTGAAGCTTTCTTT.

The V and J genes are TRBV29-1 and TRBJ2-5; 8 nucleotides match TRBD1. The J call may not be correct, given that the DNA end is closer to TRBJ2-7. The CDR3 contains 12 residues. Per the germline V gene, CDR1 is SQVTM and CDR2 is ANQGSEA. The CDR3 is CSAGQGEYEQYF. As DNA, the CDR3 is TGCAGCGCTGGACAGGGCGAGTACGAGCAGTACTTC.

This clone was observed a handful of times. The rearrangement joins TRBV27 to TRBJ2-1, with 14 bases fitting TRBD2. The germline V gene encodes CDR1 MNHEY and CDR2 SMNVEV (reference sequence). V dropped 5 bases and J dropped 8; count of bases not matched to a gene: 11. The CDR3 extends over 17 amino acids. The CDR3 loop is CASSRSGTSGSVYEQFF. Here the CDR3 DNA reads TGTGCCAGCAGTCGATCGGGGACTAGCGGGAGTGTCTATGAGCAGTTCTTC.

V usage is TRBV6-6 and J usage is TRBJ2-5, with D perhaps matching TRBD2 (6 bases). Looked up from germline, CDR1 is MNHNY and CDR2 is SVGAGI (reference sequence). Trimming removed 6 bases from V and 3 bases from J, with 14 bases in between. The CDR3 is 14 amino acids. As DNA, the CDR3 is TGTGCCAGCAGGCGCCCCTCGGGGGAAGAGACCCAGTACTTC. Its protein is CASRRPSGEETQYF.

This chain links TRBV6-6 with TRBJ1-5; D unresolved. V was clipped by 5 bases and J by 10 bases, with 15 bases between them. This CDR3 has 13 residues. Germline V lookup: CDR1 MNHNY, CDR2 SVGAGI (reference sequence). CDR3 in DNA: TGTGCCAGCAGTCCGCCGGTATGGTTACCCCAGCATTTT. This encodes CASSPPVWLPQHF.

The chain combines TRBV19 with TRBJ2-7; 8 bases align to TRBD2. Germline-derived CDR1 and CDR2 are LNHDA and SQIVND (reference sequence). J lost 5 bases, V lost 5 bases, and 8 bases had no gene match. CDR3 length equals 14 residues. Written as DNA, the CDR3 is TGTGCCAGTAGTCGGGCGGGGGGTTCCCACGAGCAGTACTTC. This translates into CASSRAGGSHEQYF.

This clone was recorded a few times. For the CDR3, the DNA is TGTGCCAGCAGCTCCGACAGGGTCCCCACACTAGCCAAAAACATTCAGTACTTC. It specifies CASSSDRVPTLAKNIQYF. The rearrangement links TRBV7-8 to TRBJ2-4; the match to TRBD1 covers 7 bases. Germline CDR1 reads SGHVS; CDR2 reads FQNEAQ. The CDR3 has 18 residues. V shed 4 bases, J shed 0 bases, and the junction held 12 bases outside the gene matches.

This chain uses TRBV9 with TRBJ1-1, with D possibly being TRBD1 (6 bases). The germline gives CDR1 SGDLS, CDR2 YYNGEE. The CDR3 loop spans 15 amino acids. V was clipped by 4 bases and J by 2 bases, with 15 bases between them. The CDR3 loop is CASSPRTAVNTEAFF. DNA of the CDR3: TGTGCCAGCAGCCCACGGACAGCCGTAAACACTGAAGCTTTCTTT.

The V gene is TRBV10-3, the J gene TRBJ2-5; 7 bases are shared with TRBD1. V was pared by 6 bases and J by 3 bases, with 7 bases of the junction left unmatched. The CDR3 spans 14 residues. Per germline, CDR1 ENHRY and CDR2 SYGVKD. CDR3 loop: CAIRGDRVEETQYF. The CDR3 DNA reads TGTGCCATCAGAGGGGACAGAGTAGAAGAGACCCAGTACTTC.

This chain's CDR3 is CASSLHGYGYTF. In nucleotides, the CDR3 is TGTGCCAGCAGCTTACACGGCTATGGCTACACCTTC. This chain uses TRBV7-9 with TRBJ1-2; the D is unclear. The ends were cut back, 2 bases at V and 4 bases at J, with 5 bases in the middle. The CDR3 length is 12 residues. CDR1 SEHNR and CDR2 FQNEAQ come from the germline V gene (reference sequence).